These 17 T cell receptor beta chains were all obtained from the same sample, sequenced in a study of T cell clonality in common variable immunodeficiency. Study observations and caveats: In common variable immunodeficiency, TCR beta chains reportedly carried fewer deletions and N-nucleotide insertions.

No antigen has been identified for these receptors. This table comes from immunoSEQ multiplex PCR, and its TCRdb copy is limited to in-frame clones, with some not included. Sampling found approximately 29,000 clones, none seen once. Sequenced: peripheral blood mononuclear cells. These receptors all stem from a human donor with common variable immunodeficiency.

This clone was observed at least ten times. Read sequence stops 3 residues before the CDR3 end, and the germline J gene provides the missing end. This chain uses TRBV29-1 with TRBJ2-7; D gene uncertain. V lost 4 bases, J lost 5 bases, and 12 bases lay in between. The length of the CDR3 is 12 residues. The germline V gene encodes CDR1 SQVTM and CDR2 ANQGSEA. The CDR3 sequence: CSVGDRSNEQYF. The covered CDR3 bases are TGCAGCGTTGGAGATAGATCTAACGAG.

This clone has just a few counts. Read data end 3 residues before the CDR3 end; the end is taken from the germline J gene. V usage is TRBV19 and J usage is TRBJ2-1; 11 nucleotides align to TRBD2. Trimming cost V 2 bases and J 7 bases; bases outside gene matches: 13. Germline V lookup: CDR1 LNHDA, CDR2 SQIVND (reference sequence). The CDR3 sequence is 18 residues long. The CDR3 bases that were read are TGTGCCAGTAGTATAAGGTCTTCTAGCGGGAGGCCTTGGAATGAG. As protein: CASSIRSSSGRPWNE. The whole CDR3 region reads CASSIRSSSGRPWNEQFF.

This clone was found many times. The CDR3 extends 3 residues past the end of the read, so its final part is completed from the germline J gene. The chain recombines TRBV7-9 with TRBJ2-1, with TRBD2 matching 7 bases. Trimming at V came to 11 bases and at J to 3 bases, leaving 13 bases not matched to a gene. This CDR3 is 15 amino acids long. The germline V gene encodes CDR1 SEHNR and CDR2 FQNEAQ (reference sequence). The part of the CDR3 DNA that was read is TGTGCCGGGGAACTAGCGACACCGATCTACAATGAG. It yields the protein CAGELATPIYNE. The CDR3 in its entirety is CAGELATPIYNEQFF.

Comments on this clone: The observed sequence ends 3 residues before the CDR3 terminus, with the missing tail filled in from the germline J gene. The rearrangement joins TRBV7-9 to TRBJ1-1; D remains ambiguous. The CDR3 spans 11 residues. Germline V gene data show CDR1 as SEHNR and CDR2 as FQNEAQ (reference sequence). The CDR3 protein is CASSLAREAFF. The sequenced part of the CDR3 DNA is TGTGCCAGCAGCTTAGCCAGGGAA.

There are a few counts of this clone. The missing CDR3 end, 3 residues past where the read stops, is filled in from the germline J gene. This rearrangement joins TRBV2 to TRBJ2-1; TRBD1 matches at 7 bases. CDR1 SNHLY and CDR2 FYNNEI come from the germline V gene. This CDR3 is 14 amino acids long. J gave up 4 bases and V 4 bases, and 4 bases lay outside the gene matches. CDR3 DNA (partial): TGTGCCAGCAGTGTTACAGGGGATTACAATGAG. Amino acids: CASSVTGDYNE. Given in full, the CDR3 is CASSVTGDYNEQFF.

This clone appeared many times. The read is 3 residues too short to cover the CDR3 end, so that end is filled in from the germline J gene. The genes are TRBV19 and TRBJ2-1, with D possibly called TRBD1 or TRBD2 (6 bases each). The germline V gene encodes CDR1 LNHDA and CDR2 SQIVND (reference sequence). The CDR3 sequence is 16 residues long. Trimming removed 5 bases at V and 8 bases at J, with 22 bases between. CDR3 bases read: TGTGCCAGTAGTCGGAGAACAGGGAGGAGTGTGTATGAG. It codes for CASSRRTGRSVYE. The full CDR3 protein reads CASSRRTGRSVYEQFF. Together with reference TRBV19 and TRBJ2-1, the CDR3 gives the full variable domain: DGGITQSPKYLFRKEGQNVTLSCEQNLNHDAMYWYRQDPGQGLRLIYYSQIVNDFQKGDIAEGYSVSREKKESFPLTVTSAQKNPTAFYLCASSRRTGRSVYEQFFGPGTRLTVL.

A word on this clone: The read stops 3 residues short of the end of the CDR3; the missing end is completed from the germline J gene. The chain has TRBV20-1 and TRBJ2-3, with a weak D call TRBD2 (5 bases). Germline loops: CDR1 DFQATT, CDR2 SNEGSKA (reference sequence). The V and J ends lost 3 bases and 0 bases respectively, with 22 bases between them. The CDR3 totals 18 residues. CDR3 DNA (partial): TGCAGTGCTAGTTCCCCCCGAGGGCTCGAGGATAGCACAGATACG. Amino acid sequence: CSASSPRGLEDSTDT. In full, the CDR3 is CSASSPRGLEDSTDTQYF.

CDR3 bases read: TGTGCCAGCTCACCGGGACAGGGGGCCGGAAACACC. This translates into CASSPGQGAGNT. The whole CDR3 protein is CASSPGQGAGNTIYF. V is TRBV18 and J is TRBJ1-3, with TRBD1 matching 12 bases. The read halts 3 residues ahead of the CDR3 end, with the missing end drawn from the germline J gene. Germline V lookup: CDR1 KGHSH, CDR2 LQKENI. CDR3 length: 15 amino acids. Trimming at V came to 3 bases and at J to 4 bases, leaving 1 base not matched to a gene.

Turning to this clone: The observed sequence ends 3 residues before the CDR3 terminus, with the missing tail filled in from the germline J gene. The V call is TRBV5-1, the J call TRBJ2-7; TRBD2 aligns across 8 bases. Trimming took 4 bases from V and 3 from J; bases not matched to a gene: 12. The germline gives CDR1 SGHRS, CDR2 YFSETQ. The length of the CDR3 is 16 residues. Partial CDR3 DNA: TGCGCCAGCAGCATAGGGGGGCTAGCGGGCCTCTACGAG. Translating it yields CASSIGGLAGLYE. The entire CDR3 protein reads CASSIGGLAGLYEQYF.

This clone has ten or more counts. The missing CDR3 end, 3 residues past where the read stops, is filled in from the germline J gene. The rearrangement uses TRBV6-2 or TRBV6-3 and TRBJ2-7, with 11 bases fitting TRBD2. Germline V lookup: CDR1 MNHEY, CDR2 SVGEGT. The CDR3 is 15 amino acids. After removal of 7 bases from V and 3 bases from J, the junction contained 8 bases not matched to a gene. The CDR3 bases that were read are TGTGCCAGCACCTCTCCGGGACTAGCGGTCTACGAG. Protein: CASTSPGLAVYE. The full CDR3 reads CASTSPGLAVYEQYF.

A few counts support this clone. The DNA ends 3 residues before the CDR3 does, and the rest of the CDR3 is filled in from the germline J gene. This chain joins TRBV2 and TRBJ2-7; the D is unclear. Trimming pared 2 bases from V and 3 bases from J, leaving 8 bases between. This CDR3 comprises 13 residues. Per the germline V gene, CDR1 is SNHLY and CDR2 is FYNNEI. The part of the CDR3 DNA that was read is TGTGCCAGCAGTGAACAACAGTACTACGAG. The encoded protein is CASSEQQYYE. The full-length CDR3 reads as CASSEQQYYEQYF. The full variable domain, rest sourced from reference TRBV2 and TRBJ2-7, is EPEVTQTPSHQVTQMGQEVILRCVPISNHLYFYWYRQILGQKVEFLVSFYNNEISEKSEIFDDQFSVERPDGSNFTLKIRSTKLEDSAMYFCASSEQQYYEQYFGPGTRLTVT.

Many counts were recorded for this clone. The observed sequence ends 3 residues before the CDR3 terminus, with the missing tail filled in from the germline J gene. The chain employs TRBV19 and TRBJ2-6; no firm D call. CDR1 LNHDA and CDR2 SQIVND come from the germline V gene (reference sequence). With 5 bases removed from V and 1 base from J, the gap between germline ends came to 9 bases. The CDR3 has 15 amino acids. The CDR3 bases that were read are TGTGCCAGTAGTCCCAAGACATCTGGGGCCAACGTC. Amino acid sequence: CASSPKTSGANV. The whole CDR3 protein reads CASSPKTSGANVLTF.

The CDR3 sequence: CASSWKPTGARETQYF. The DNA read from the CDR3 is TGCGCCAGCAGCTGGAAACCGACAGGGGCAAGGGAGACC. The chain employs TRBV5-1 and TRBJ2-5; 8 positions match TRBD1. The read terminates 3 residues before the CDR3 end, so the remaining end is supplied by the germline J gene. There are 16 residues in the CDR3. Germline V gene data show CDR1 as SGHRS and CDR2 as YFSETQ. J was trimmed by 5 bases and V by 3 bases; bases with no gene match: 12.

In its sample, this clone was seen many times. The CDR3 end falls 3 residues outside the read, so it is completed with the germline J gene. The gene calls are TRBV30 and TRBJ2-5; 9 positions agree with TRBD2. Germline CDR1 and CDR2: GTSNPN and SVGIG (reference sequence). V lost 1 base, J lost 5 bases, and 11 bases stayed unmatched. CDR3 length: 16 residues. The CDR3: CAWSGLAGALGETQYF. Partial CDR3 DNA: TGTGCCTGGAGTGGGTTAGCGGGAGCCTTGGGGGAGACC.

Ten or more counts support this clone. The CDR3 goes on 3 residues after the read ends, and that part is filled in from the germline J gene. This chain uses TRBV4-2 with TRBJ1-1, with a possible D match to TRBD1 (6 bases). V was clipped by 1 base and J by 0 bases, with 12 bases between them. The CDR3 has 16 residues. Germline V CDR1 and CDR2: LGHNA, YNFKEQ. The chain's CDR3 is CASSQVTQGLNTEAFF. Partial CDR3 DNA: TGTGCCAGCAGCCAAGTTACTCAGGGGTTGAACACTGAA.

This clone was observed many times. The read ends 3 residues early relative to the CDR3; the germline J gene fills the gap. The chain has TRBV18 and TRBJ1-5; unclear D gene. Trimming took off 2 bases at V and 1 base at J, with 3 bases between the two ends. The CDR3 contains 13 residues. CDR1 KGHSH and CDR2 LQKENI come from the germline V gene. The CDR3 loop is CASSPGSNQPQHF. The sequenced CDR3 bases are TGTGCCAGCTCACCAGGCAGCAATCAGCCC.

This clone has ten or more counts. The DNA ends 3 residues before the CDR3 does, and the rest of the CDR3 is filled in from the germline J gene. The gene calls are TRBV6-8 and TRBJ2-3, with D perhaps TRBD1 (6 bases). Germline V lookup: CDR1 MNHGY, CDR2 SAAAGT. The V end lost 7 bases, the J end lost 2 bases, and 22 bases lay between the germline ends. The CDR3 runs to 17 residues. CDR3 bases read: TGTGCCAGCAATCCAGGGACAACCTCTATGGTCACAGATACG. Protein sequence: CASNPGTTSMVTDT. The full-length CDR3 reads as CASNPGTTSMVTDTQYF.